The 20 T cell receptor beta chains in this list originate from one sample, sequenced in a study of blood T cell repertoires in COVID-19. Libraries were prepared by immunoSEQ multiplex PCR; TCRdb keeps only in-frame clonotypes and omits some of them. Of over 110,000 clones in the sample, around 82% were seen once. Sequencing used PBMCs or T cells enriched from blood (not recorded which). The receptors here all came from a man aged 45-60 years in a cohort exposed to, infected with or recovered from COVID-19 (not recorded which).

This clone was found once. The chain has TRBV30 and TRBJ2-7; D perhaps matches TRBD1 (5 bases). V lost 4 bases to trimming and J lost 0 bases, with 10 bases between them. The CDR3 totals 13 residues. Germline V lookup: CDR1 GTSNPN, CDR2 SVGIG (reference sequence). The DNA of the CDR3 is TGTGCCTGGAATCCAGGGAACTCCTACGAGCAGTACTTC. It yields the protein CAWNPGNSYEQYF.

The chain recombines TRBV7-9 with TRBJ1-4, with 8 bases aligning to TRBD1. Germline V gives CDR1 SEHNR, CDR2 FQNEAQ (reference sequence). The CDR3 length is 15 residues. Losses at the gene ends were 5 bases for V and 7 bases for J; bases not matched to a gene: 9. CDR3 DNA: TGTGCCAGCAGCCTAACGGGACAGGCAAGTGAAAAACTGTTTTTT. Its translation: CASSLTGQASEKLFF.

This clone was counted a few times. This chain connects TRBV4-3 to TRBJ1-5; TRBD1 agrees at 7 bases. CDR1 is LGHNA and CDR2 is YSLEER in the germline V gene. V lost 4 bases and J lost 4; bases outside the gene matches: 13. The CDR3 is made up of 17 amino acids. CDR3 nucleotide sequence: TGCGCCAGCAGCCGCTTTGGCGGGGACAGACTAAATCAGCCCCAGCATTTT. Translated: CASSRFGGDRLNQPQHF.

The chain carries TRBV19 and TRBJ1-1, with D hard to call. CDR1 LNHDA and CDR2 SQIVND come from the germline V gene (reference sequence). This CDR3 contains 13 residues. The CDR3 sequence is CAAQRADNTEAFF. The DNA for the CDR3 is TGTGCAGCGCAGCGGGCAGACAACACTGAAGCTTTCTTT.

The rearrangement joins TRBV2 to TRBJ1-2; 7 nucleotides line up with TRBD1. With V trimmed by 4 bases and J by 4 bases, 6 bases remained unmatched. This CDR3 has 14 residues. CDR1 and CDR2 from the germline V gene are SNHLY and FYNNEI. The CDR3 protein is CASSAGQPTYGYTF. CDR3 DNA: TGTGCCAGCAGTGCGGGACAGCCTACCTATGGCTACACCTTC. Drawing the rest from reference TRBV2 and TRBJ1-2, the complete variable domain is EPEVTQTPSHQVTQMGQEVILRCVPISNHLYFYWYRQILGQKVEFLVSFYNNEISEKSEIFDDQFSVERPDGSNFTLKIRSTKLEDSAMYFCASSAGQPTYGYTFGSGTRLTVV.

The chain combines TRBV7-2 with TRBJ2-7; 7 positions match TRBD2. The CDR3 consists of 16 residues. V was pared by 1 base and J by 2 bases, with 8 bases of the junction left unmatched. From germline, CDR1 is SGHTA and CDR2 FQGNSA. The CDR3 here is CASSLEWREIPYEQYF. The CDR3 region has the DNA TGTGCCAGCAGCTTAGAGTGGCGGGAGATACCCTACGAGCAGTACTTC.

In this sample, this clone turned up many times. This chain links TRBV28 with TRBJ1-2; 8 positions agree with TRBD1. CDR3 length: 16 amino acids. V was clipped by 2 bases and J by 7 bases; unmatched bases: 12. Germline V CDR1 and CDR2: MDHEN, SYDVKM. CDR3 coding DNA: TGTGCCAGCAGTTTAGCGGCCAGGGGGCAAATCGGTGGCTACACCTTC. Its protein is CASSLAARGQIGGYTF.

The rearrangement uses TRBV19 and TRBJ2-7, with D perhaps TRBD2 (7 bases). V lost 2 bases to trimming and J lost 6 bases, with 20 bases between them. The CDR3 has 16 residues. Germline V gene data show CDR1 as LNHDA and CDR2 as SQIVND (reference sequence). This CDR3 reads CASSIKGGGRSVEQYF. CDR3 bases: TGTGCCAGTAGTATAAAAGGGGGGGGACGGTCGGTCGAGCAGTACTTC.

The V gene is TRBV24-1, the J gene TRBJ2-1, with D possibly matching TRBD2 (5 bases). This CDR3 has 16 residues. The germline V gene encodes CDR1 KGHDR and CDR2 SFDVKD. V was pared by 4 bases and J by 1 base, with 13 bases between. CDR3 loop: CATSDRGAQSYNEQFF. Here the CDR3 DNA reads TGTGCCACCAGTGACCGGGGTGCGCAGTCCTACAATGAGCAGTTCTTC.

This chain uses TRBV5-3 with TRBJ2-7, with 7 bases identical to TRBD1. TRBV5-3 is recorded as an ORF, its role being uncertain. V trimming: 4 bases; J trimming: 3 bases; junction bases outside the gene matches: 10. The CDR3 covers 15 residues. This chain's CDR3 is CARSRMRDRGYEQYF. The DNA for the CDR3 is TGTGCCAGAAGCCGAATGAGGGACAGAGGCTACGAGCAGTACTTC.

The gene calls are TRBV29-1 and TRBJ1-1; weak D call: TRBD1 (5 bases). Trimming removed 2 bases from V and 1 base from J, with 5 bases in between. Germline V CDR1 and CDR2: SQVTM, ANQGSEA. This CDR3 has 12 amino acids. The CDR3 region is CSVEQGNTEAFF. The DNA of the CDR3 is TGCAGCGTTGAACAGGGGAACACTGAAGCTTTCTTT.

The chain is built from TRBV18 and TRBJ2-1; D possibly corresponds to TRBD2 (5 bases). The germline CDR1 and CDR2 sequences are KGHSH and LQKENI. The CDR3 is made up of 18 amino acids. Trimming took off 8 bases at V and 15 bases at J, with 38 bases between the two ends. The CDR3 region has the DNA TGTGCCAGCCTCCCGAGGCCCGTGGGAGTTACCCCTGAGAGGAGGCGGTTCTTC. Residues: CASLPRPVGVTPERRRFF. Combining the CDR3 with reference TRBV18 and TRBJ2-1 gives the whole variable domain NAGVMQNPRHLVRRRGQEARLRCSPMKGHSHVYWYRQLPEEGLKFMVYLQKENIIDESGMPKERFSAEFPKEGPSILRIQQVVRGDSAAYFCASLPRPVGVTPERRRFFGPGTRLTVL.

The V gene is TRBV3-1 (or the pseudogene TRBV3-2), the J gene TRBJ2-7, with D unclear. Germline values: CDR1 LGHDT, CDR2 YNNKEL (reference sequence). The CDR3 extends over 15 amino acids. V lost 5 bases, J lost 0 bases, and 14 bases lay in between. The CDR3 bases are TGTGCCAGCAGCGCGGTCTCGGTTACCTCCTACGAGCAGTACTTC. Translation: CASSAVSVTSYEQYF.

This clone was seen a single time. Other DNA variants within this sample encode the same CDR3. This chain connects TRBV19 to TRBJ1-1; 7 positions agree with TRBD1. Losses at the gene ends were 5 bases for V and 1 base for J; bases not matched to a gene: 7. Germline V gene sequence: CDR1 LNHDA, CDR2 SQIVND (reference sequence). This CDR3 is built from 15 residues. The CDR3 DNA reads as TGTGCCAGTAGTCCGCCGGGACAGAGGAACACTGAAGCTTTCTTT. Protein product: CASSPPGQRNTEAFF.

This clone was detected only a few times. CDR3 DNA sequence: TGCGCCAGCAGGGTGACTAGCTCGCCAGATACGCAGTATTTT. Its translation is CASRVTSSPDTQYF. The chain has TRBV10-2 and TRBJ2-3; 7 bases agree with TRBD2. This CDR3 comprises 14 residues. Unmatched junction bases numbered 7, after V lost 6 bases and J lost 4 bases. Germline V gene sequence: CDR1 WSHSY, CDR2 SAAADI.

This chain's CDR3 is CASSQFGGAFF. The CDR3 DNA follows: TGTGCCAGCAGCCAATTCGGAGGGGCTTTCTTT. The genes are TRBV16 and TRBJ1-1; no definite D call. Trimming left V 1 base short and J 11 bases short, with 8 bases between. Germline V gene data show CDR1 as KGHSY and CDR2 as FQNENV. The CDR3 totals 11 residues.

The V gene is TRBV7-9, the J gene TRBJ1-1; D is uncertain. Germline CDR1 SEHNR, CDR2 FQNEAQ (reference sequence). The CDR3 extends over 11 amino acids. V lost 2 bases to trimming and J lost 8 bases, with 6 bases between them. In DNA form, the CDR3 reads TGTGCCAGCAGCTTAAGACAAGAAGCTTTCTTT. Protein product: CASSLRQEAFF.

This chain uses TRBV18 with TRBJ2-1, with TRBD2 matching over 12 bases. Germline CDR1 KGHSH, CDR2 LQKENI. Losses at the gene ends were 4 bases for V and 4 bases for J; bases not matched to a gene: 2. CDR3 size: 15 residues. DNA for the CDR3: TGTGCCAGCTCACAAACTAGCGGGGGGTACAATGAGCAGTTCTTC. The encoded protein is CASSQTSGGYNEQFF.

The V gene is TRBV7-9, the J gene TRBJ1-4, with D uncertain. This CDR3 region has 13 residues. Germline V gives CDR1 SEHNR, CDR2 FQNEAQ (reference sequence). V shed 4 bases and J shed 4 bases, with 7 bases lying between them. The CDR3 sequence: CASSSGGNEKLFF. DNA of the CDR3: TGTGCCAGCAGCTCGGGAGGTAATGAAAAACTGTTTTTT.

The V and J genes are TRBV7-9 and TRBJ2-1; 10 bases are shared with TRBD1. Trimming cost V 5 bases and J 4 bases; bases outside gene matches: 5. The CDR3 is 15 residues long. Germline V CDR1 and CDR2: SEHNR, FQNEAQ (reference sequence). The CDR3 sequence is CASSHPGQGYNEQFF. The CDR3 bases are TGTGCCAGCAGCCACCCGGGACAGGGGTACAATGAGCAGTTCTTC.